This T cell receptor (beta chain) was recorded in a study of cytomegalovirus exposure and HLA in healthy donors. Background on the study: Early on, a data release was issued that held about 85 million unique TCRs from HLA-typed donors. Broader study findings: The study labeled more than 150 TCR beta chains cytomegalovirus-associated.

The CDR3 length is 16 residues. Germline V gene sequence: CDR1 KGHSH, CDR2 LQKENI. The V end lost 8 bases, the J end lost 4 bases, and 21 bases lay between the germline ends. A remark on this clone: Antigen: not known.

60 Vbeta and 13 Jbeta primers were used in PCR. Libraries were prepared by immunoSEQ multiplex PCR; TCRdb keeps only in-frame clonotypes and omits some of them. The repertoire includes under 150,000 clones, around 68% of them detected once, and around 4.3% sits in the top ten. The material sequenced was PBMCs. This TCR was recovered from a woman aged 40 to 50 in good health and CMV-seropositive. V and J are TRBV18 and TRBJ1-5; TRBD1 is a possible D gene (6 bases). CDR3 bases: TGTGCCAGCCGACCAAACAGGGCCCCAAAAAATCAGCCCCAGCATTTT. It is translated as CASRPNRAPKNQPQHF. Full variable domain (rest looked up from reference TRBV18 and TRBJ1-5): NAGVMQNPRHLVRRRGQEARLRCSPMKGHSHVYWYRQLPEEGLKFMVYLQKENIIDESGMPKERFSAEFPKEGPSILRIQQVVRGDSAAYFCASRPNRAPKNQPQHFGDGTRLSIL.